This T cell receptor beta chain emerged from a study of T cell repertoires in cytomegalovirus infection. Across the whole study: Peptides in the study included HLA-C-restricted and HLA-B-restricted CMV epitopes. It can be stated that public TCR beta signatures indicated CMV infection as well as a matching HLA type.

TCRdb re-derived calls from the reads in MiXCR, one entry per CDR3 protein. This sample yields around 300,000 distinct CDR3 sequences, of which more than 20% are seen a single time; 13% belongs to the top ten. The germline V gene has CDR1 SGHTA and CDR2 FQGNSA. This CDR3 spans 16 amino acids. V was trimmed by 4 bases and J by 2 bases, leaving 12 bases between them. A few counts support this clonotype. The antigen is undetermined. Whole-study findings and limits: HLA-C-restricted, CMV-specific TCR beta clonotypes were dominant ex vivo. Carriage of CMV together with the relevant HLA was identifiable through cumulative public TCR beta family frequency.

Specimen: cultured PBMCs, collected from culture after CMV antigen stimulation. The TCR sequence derives from a human donor in good health (CMV status not recorded). Some clones in this sample may be carry-over from other donors' samples. The chain is built from TRBV7-2 and TRBJ2-6; D is possibly TRBD1 (6 bases). This CDR3 is CASSWKTGTGANVLTF. The DNA of the CDR3 is TGTGCCAGCAGCTGGAAAACAGGGACTGGGGCCAACGTCCTGACTTTC.